This is a list of T cell receptor beta chains from one sample in a study of T cell responses to AZD1222 COVID-19 vaccine. Sequencing used immunoSEQ multiplex PCR; TCRdb keeps in-frame clones, though not all of them. The sample carries about 42,000 clones, more than 70% recorded once. The sequencing here drew on peripheral blood, taken 28 days after the second AZD1222 dose. These receptors all come from an adult who received the AZD1222 COVID-19 vaccine. Both conserved end residues are part of each CDR3. The D gene is left open where the match is weak. Some rows mark clone size as missing; the rest say once, few, many or name a class of expanded clone.

>-|-|TRBV7-2|TRBJ1-5
CASSLSRGLNQPQHF
TGTGCCAGCAGCTTATCTCGGGGCCTAAATCAGCCCCAGCATTTT
>TRBD2|-|TRBV3-1/TRBV3-2|TRBJ2-3
CASSPGLNTDTQYF
TGTGCCAGCAGCCCGGGACTAAATACAGATACGCAGTATTTT
>-|-|TRBV5-5|TRBJ2-6
CASLRGTNVLTF
TGTGCCAGCCTCAGGGGTACCAACGTCCTGACTTTC
>-|-|TRBV7-8|TRBJ2-6
CASSLYAREFPGANVLTF
TGTGCCAGCAGCTTATACGCCAGGGAATTTCCTGGGGCCAACGTCCTGACTTTC
>-|once|TRBV7-2|TRBJ1-5
CASSLVTPNSNQPQHF
TGTGCCAGCAGCTTAGTGACACCGAATAGCAATCAGCCCCAGCATTTT
>-|-|TRBV15|TRBJ1-1
CATSRDSVLASPVVTEAFF
TGTGCCACCAGCAGAGATTCAGTTTTAGCTTCCCCAGTTGTCACTGAAGCTTTCTTT
>TRBD1|-|TRBV11-3|TRBJ2-2
CASSLRTGSGTGELFF
TGTGCCAGCAGCTTAAGGACAGGGTCGGGCACCGGGGAGCTGTTTTTT
>TRBD1|-|TRBV28|TRBJ1-5
CASRNRGGQPQHF
TGTGCCAGCAGAAACAGGGGGGGTCAGCCCCAGCATTTT
>-|-|TRBV27|TRBJ2-7
CASSSLGIGNSYEQYF
TGTGCCAGCAGTTCTCTTGGGATAGGGAACTCCTACGAGCAGTACTTC
>-|few|TRBV2|TRBJ1-1
CASRVGGMNTEAFF
TGTGCCAGCAGGGTGGGGGGCATGAACACTGAAGCTTTCTTT
>TRBD2|-|TRBV3-1/TRBV3-2|TRBJ2-3
CASSQGTGGTDTQYF
TGTGCCAGCAGCCAAGGGACGGGGGGGACAGATACGCAGTATTTT
>TRBD2|-|TRBV6-5|TRBJ2-3
CASSYGAAGADTQYF
TGTGCCAGCAGTTACGGGGCAGCGGGGGCAGATACGCAGTATTTT
>-|once|TRBV14|TRBJ2-7
CASSQATGDSAYEQYF
TGTGCCAGCAGCCAAGCGACGGGGGACAGTGCCTACGAGCAGTACTTC
>TRBD2|-|TRBV11-2|TRBJ2-1
CASSFGDYSYNEQFF
TGTGCCAGCAGCTTCGGGGACTACTCCTACAATGAGCAGTTCTTC
>-|-|TRBV11-3|TRBJ1-1
CASAPGTGTEAFF
TGTGCCAGCGCACCCGGGACGGGCACTGAAGCTTTCTTT
>-|once|TRBV28|TRBJ2-1
CASTLSDFGNEQFF
TGTGCCAGCACCCTTTCGGACTTCGGCAATGAGCAGTTCTTC
>-|once|TRBV5-1|TRBJ1-4
CASSLGSGALPNEKLFF
TGCGCCAGCAGCTTGGGGTCAGGGGCTTTGCCTAATGAAAAACTGTTTTTT
>TRBD1|-|TRBV6-5|TRBJ1-2
CASSTGGKGGYTF
TGTGCCAGCAGTACAGGGGGAAAAGGAGGCTACACCTTC
>-|-|TRBV9|TRBJ1-5
CASSPNPQLNQPQHF
TGTGCCAGCAGCCCAAACCCCCAGCTCAATCAGCCCCAGCATTTT
>TRBD1|few|TRBV5-4|TRBJ2-7
CASSQGQGRGEQYF
TGTGCCAGCAGCCAGGGACAGGGACGAGGCGAGCAGTACTTC
>-|-|TRBV15|TRBJ1-1
CATSQGNTEAFF
TGTGCCACCAGTCAAGGGAACACTGAAGCTTTCTTT
>-|-|TRBV18|TRBJ1-1
CASSPTEGNTEAFF
TGTGCCAGCTCACCGACAGAGGGGAACACTGAAGCTTTCTTT
>-|-|TRBV27|TRBJ1-1
CASSEMPGNTEAFF
TGTGCCAGCAGCGAGATGCCAGGGAACACTGAAGCTTTCTTT
>-|-|TRBV27|TRBJ2-3
CASSPVISQPRDTQYF
TGTGCCAGCAGTCCGGTGATCTCCCAGCCTCGAGATACGCAGTATTTT
>TRBD1|once|TRBV6-5|TRBJ1-4
CASRATGDNEKLFF
TGTGCCAGCAGAGCTACAGGGGATAATGAAAAACTGTTTTTT
>TRBD1|-|TRBV9|TRBJ2-2
CASSPGQGSANTGELFF
TGTGCCAGCAGCCCAGGACAGGGTTCCGCGAACACCGGGGAGCTGTTTTTT
>TRBD1|-|TRBV6-1|TRBJ2-6
CASSEQTGVLLGANVLTF
TGTGCCAGCAGTGAACAGACAGGGGTTCTGCTTGGGGCCAACGTCCTGACTTTC
>-|-|TRBV7-7|TRBJ2-5
CASSSNPLQETQYF
TGTGCTAGCAGCTCTAACCCGCTCCAAGAGACCCAGTACTTC
>-|-|TRBV14|TRBJ1-1
CASSPVFPGSGAFF
TGTGCCAGCAGCCCAGTTTTCCCTGGCTCCGGTGCTTTCTTT
>TRBD1|-|TRBV14|TRBJ1-4
CASSRTRQGANEKLFF
TGTGCCAGCAGCCGAACCAGACAGGGTGCTAATGAAAAACTGTTTTTT
>TRBD2|few|TRBV2|TRBJ2-7
CASSALSAGGYEQYF
TGTGCCAGCAGTGCCCTCTCAGCGGGGGGCTACGAGCAGTACTTC
>TRBD2|-|TRBV11-2|TRBJ2-4
CASSLALAGEVKNIQYF
TGTGCCAGCAGCTTAGCCTTAGCGGGGGAGGTCAAAAACATTCAGTACTTC
>-|-|TRBV19|TRBJ1-1
CASSIDGGVNTEAFF
TGTGCCAGTAGTATAGATGGAGGGGTGAACACTGAAGCTTTCTTT
>TRBD1|-|TRBV4-2|TRBJ1-5
CASSQGDRTSNQPQHF
TGTGCCAGCAGCCAAGGGGACAGAACCTCCAATCAGCCCCAGCATTTT
>-|-|TRBV15|TRBJ1-2
CATSRVTHYGYTF
TGTGCCACCAGCAGAGTTACGCACTATGGCTACACCTTC
>-|-|TRBV12-3/TRBV12-4|TRBJ2-5
CASSFGRETQYF
TGTGCCAGCAGTTTCGGCCGGGAGACCCAGTACTTC
>TRBD1|-|TRBV6-5|TRBJ1-2
CASSSGTGGLDGYTF
TGTGCCAGCAGTTCAGGGACAGGGGGCCTCGATGGCTACACCTTC
>-|once|TRBV5-1|TRBJ2-5
CASSPQASSQETQYF
TGCGCCAGCAGCCCCCAGGCTAGCTCCCAAGAGACCCAGTACTTC
>-|-|TRBV5-4|TRBJ1-1
CASSDAPQLAGEAFF
TGTGCCAGCAGCGACGCCCCTCAGTTGGCGGGTGAAGCTTTCTTT
>-|-|TRBV2|TRBJ1-5
CASSDTIGYGNQPQHF
TGTGCCAGCAGTGATACGATCGGGTACGGCAATCAGCCCCAGCATTTT
>-|-|TRBV27|TRBJ2-7
CASSPAGTGGNEQYF
TGTGCCAGCAGTCCTGCCGGGACGGGGGGCAACGAGCAGTACTTC
>-|few|TRBV5-6|TRBJ2-7
CASSPNPISNEQYF
TGTGCCAGCAGCCCCAACCCCATTTCCAATGAGCAGTACTTC
>-|-|TRBV12-5|TRBJ1-2
CASGLREVRGYTF
TGTGCTAGTGGTTTGAGGGAGGTGAGGGGCTACACCTTC
>-|few|TRBV4-2|TRBJ1-6
CASSQVLSSYNSPLHF
TGTGCCAGCAGCCAAGTTCTCAGCTCCTATAATTCACCCCTCCACTTT
>-|-|TRBV4-2|TRBJ2-7
CASSPTDPRGYEQYF
TGTGCCAGCAGCCCCACAGATCCCCGGGGCTACGAGCAGTACTTC
>TRBD1|-|TRBV28|TRBJ2-5
CASSASGQEETQYF
TGTGCCAGCAGCGCCTCGGGACAGGAAGAGACCCAGTACTTC
>TRBD2|-|TRBV25-1|TRBJ2-7
CASSAWGGSGEQYF
TGTGCCAGCAGTGCCTGGGGGGGGTCCGGGGAGCAGTACTTC
>-|-|TRBV9|TRBJ1-6
CASSSGDSPLHF
TGTGCCAGCAGCTCAGGGGATTCACCCCTCCACTTT
>-|-|TRBV3-1/TRBV3-2|TRBJ2-1
CASSQDRTLEQFF
TGTGCCAGCAGCCAAGATCGAACCCTTGAGCAGTTCTTC